These 23 T cell receptor beta chains were all obtained from the same sample, sequenced in a study of beta chain features in type 1 diabetes. Expressed TCRB transcripts were sequenced because the isolated RNA had all been reverse transcribed beforehand. Using immunoSEQ multiplex PCR, the repertoire was profiled, and TCRdb retains in-frame clones only, with some absent. The sample carries approximately 84,000 clones, 30% to 35% recorded once. The sequencing sample was made of stem cell memory CD4+ T cells from blood. The receptors originated from a woman aged 18-29 years in good health.

The rearrangement links TRBV5-1 to TRBJ2-1; a possible D gene is TRBD2 (6 bases). CDR3 length: 12 residues. V lost 1 base to trimming and J lost 8 bases, with 7 bases between them. Germline V lookup: CDR1 SGHRS, CDR2 YFSETQ. The DNA for the CDR3 is TGCGCCAGCAGCTTGACGGGAGATGAGCAGTTCTTC. Protein sequence: CASSLTGDEQFF.

The chain combines TRBV2 with TRBJ1-1; D gene ambiguous. Per the germline V gene, CDR1 is SNHLY and CDR2 is FYNNEI. V was clipped by 2 bases and J by 3 bases, with 16 bases between them. The CDR3 is made up of 16 amino acids. CDR3 in DNA: TGTGCCAGCAGTGAATCGGGGTCCTCCGGGGACACTGAAGCTTTCTTT. This sequence encodes CASSESGSSGDTEAFF. The complete variable domain, with remaining parts taken from reference TRBV2 and TRBJ1-1, reads EPEVTQTPSHQVTQMGQEVILRCVPISNHLYFYWYRQILGQKVEFLVSFYNNEISEKSEIFDDQFSVERPDGSNFTLKIRSTKLEDSAMYFCASSESGSSGDTEAFFGQGTRLTVV.

This chain connects TRBV7-2 to TRBJ2-3; 8 bases agree with TRBD1. CDR1 and CDR2 from the germline V gene are SGHTA and FQGNSA. The CDR3 totals 14 residues. V was pared by 5 bases and J by 4 bases, with 5 bases of the junction left unmatched. CDR3: CASSLGQGPDTQYF. The CDR3 DNA is TGTGCCAGCAGCCTCGGACAGGGCCCAGATACGCAGTATTTT. Using reference TRBV7-2 and TRBJ2-3 for the parts outside the CDR3, the full variable domain is GAGVSQSPSNKVTEKGKDVELRCDPISGHTALYWYRQSLGQGLEFLIYFQGNSAPDKSGLPSDRFSAERTGGSVSTLTIQRTQQEDSAVYLCASSLGQGPDTQYFGPGTRLTVL.

The chain employs TRBV15 and TRBJ1-1; 7 bases are a match to TRBD1. Trimming at V came to 0 bases and at J to 9 bases, leaving 1 base not matched to a gene. The CDR3 is 12 residues long. The V gene's germline CDR1 is LNHNV and CDR2 YYDKDF (reference sequence). This CDR3 reads CATSRERGQAFF. For the CDR3, the DNA is TGTGCCACCAGCAGAGAGAGGGGGCAAGCTTTCTTT. Full variable domain (missing parts from reference TRBV15 and TRBJ1-1): DAMVIQNPRYQVTQFGKPVTLSCSQTLNHNVMYWYQQKSSQAPKLLFHYYDKDFNNEADTPDNFQSRRPNTSFCFLDIRSPGLGDTAMYLCATSRERGQAFFGQGTRLTVV.

This chain connects TRBV30 to TRBJ2-1; D may be TRBD2 (6 bases). The CDR3 loop spans 14 amino acids. Trimming removed 4 bases from V and 7 bases from J, with 17 bases in between. Germline CDR1 reads GTSNPN; CDR2 reads SVGIG (reference sequence). This chain's CDR3 is CAWKRDSLLNEQFF. In DNA, the CDR3 is TGTGCCTGGAAACGGGACTCCCTGTTAAATGAGCAGTTCTTC.

This clone was found a few times. The gene calls are TRBV9 and TRBJ1-1; 7 bases are shared with TRBD1. This CDR3 region has 14 residues. J gave up 1 base and V 2 bases, and 2 bases lay outside the gene matches. Germline CDR1 reads SGDLS; CDR2 reads YYNGEE. CDR3 DNA: TGTGCCAGCAGCGTCCAGGGGGAGAACACTGAAGCTTTCTTT. Translating gives CASSVQGENTEAFF.

This chain connects TRBV4-1 to TRBJ1-2; 7 nucleotides align to TRBD1. The germline CDR1 and CDR2 sequences are MGHRA and YSYEKL. The CDR3 runs 15 residues. Trimming removed 4 bases from V and 6 bases from J; junction bases left unmatched: 11. CDR3 DNA: TGCGCCAGCAGCCCCCCTGACAGGGCGAGTCATGGCTACACCTTC. Protein product: CASSPPDRASHGYTF.

J is TRBJ2-1 and V is TRBV4-1; a weak D match, TRBD1 (6 bases). Trimming shortened V by 0 bases and J by 4 bases, and 16 bases separated the two germline ends. Per the germline V gene, CDR1 is MGHRA and CDR2 is YSYEKL. This CDR3 is 17 amino acids long. CDR3 amino acids: CASSQDSGTRLYNEQFF. The DNA of the CDR3 is TGCGCCAGCAGCCAAGACTCCGGGACACGCCTTTACAATGAGCAGTTCTTC.

This clone showed up just a few times. The V call is TRBV5-1, the J call TRBJ1-1; possibly TRBD1 for D (6 bases). Germline loops: CDR1 SGHRS, CDR2 YFSETQ. This CDR3 has 12 residues. Trimming shortened V by 0 bases and J by 11 bases, and 11 bases separated the two germline ends. CDR3: CASSLENRDAFF. In DNA form, the CDR3 reads TGCGCCAGCAGCTTGGAAAACAGGGATGCTTTCTTT.

The sample holds many counts of this clone. Other nucleotide sequences from this sample produce the same CDR3. This chain connects TRBV29-1 to TRBJ1-5, with 7 nucleotides matching TRBD1. Germline values: CDR1 SQVTM, CDR2 ANQGSEA. The CDR3 length is 13 residues. V dropped 6 bases and J dropped 7; count of bases not matched to a gene: 9. The CDR3 DNA follows: TGCAGCGTCGAAACAGGGGTGAACCAGCCCCAGCATTTT. Its translation: CSVETGVNQPQHF.

This clone has only a few counts. The gene calls are TRBV13 and TRBJ2-7, with TRBD1 matching 8 bases. Per the germline V gene, CDR1 is PRHDT and CDR2 is FYEKMQ (reference sequence). The CDR3 sequence is 14 residues long. J lost 6 bases, V lost 0 bases, and 4 bases had no gene match. As DNA, the CDR3 is TGTGCCAGCAGCTTAGGGGACAGGGTAACCGAGCAGTACTTC. Its translation: CASSLGDRVTEQYF. Full variable domain (rest looked up from reference TRBV13 and TRBJ2-7): AAGVIQSPRHLIKEKRETATLKCYPIPRHDTVYWYQQGPGQDPQFLISFYEKMQSDKGSIPDRFSAQQFSDYHSELNMSSLELGDSALYFCASSLGDRVTEQYFGPGTRLTVT.

This clone turned up a few times. The J gene is TRBJ1-3, the V gene TRBV9, with TRBD1 identical over 7 bases. This CDR3 is 14 amino acids long. CDR1 is SGDLS and CDR2 is YYNGEE in the germline V gene. With V trimmed by 3 bases and J by 4 bases, 4 bases remained unmatched. CDR3 amino acids: CASSEGTEGNTIYF. CDR3 in DNA: TGTGCCAGCAGCGAAGGGACAGAGGGAAACACCATATATTTT. Variable domain in full (rest from reference TRBV9 and TRBJ1-3): DSGVTQTPKHLITATGQRVTLRCSPRSGDLSVYWYQQSLDQGLQFLIQYYNGEERAKGNILERFSAQQFPDLHSELNLSSLELGDSALYFCASSEGTEGNTIYFGEGSWLTVV.

The chain joins TRBV5-1 to TRBJ1-2; 11 bases line up with TRBD1. Germline CDR1 is SGHRS and CDR2 is YFSETQ. The CDR3 spans 16 residues. J gave up 7 bases and V 1 base, and 9 bases lay outside the gene matches. The CDR3 sequence: CASSLNPGQGASGYTF. The CDR3 DNA reads as TGCGCCAGCAGCTTGAATCCTGGACAGGGGGCAAGTGGCTACACCTTC.

The rearrangement links TRBV7-2 to TRBJ2-1; 8 nucleotides align to TRBD2. Germline loops: CDR1 SGHTA, CDR2 FQGNSA. This CDR3 has 19 amino acids. The V segment lost 4 bases and the J segment 12 bases; nucleotides outside the gene matches: 26. The CDR3 nucleotides read TGTGCCAGCAGCTCCCCCCCGTGGGCTAGCGGGCGCTATACAATGTGGCAGTTCTTC. This gives the protein CASSSPPWASGRYTMWQFF.

Many counts were recorded for this clone. The J gene is TRBJ1-2, the V gene TRBV27, with 8 positions matching TRBD1. Germline loops: CDR1 MNHEY, CDR2 SMNVEV (reference sequence). With V trimmed by 4 bases and J by 4 bases, 14 bases remained unmatched. The CDR3 totals 17 residues. The CDR3 DNA sequence: TGTGCCAGCAGTTCATTGGGACCGGGACAGGAGCGCTATGGCTACACCTTC. Protein product: CASSSLGPGQERYGYTF.

V is TRBV15 and J is TRBJ2-7, with no clear D. The ends were cut back, 5 bases at V and 8 bases at J, with 19 bases in the middle. CDR1 is LNHNV, CDR2 YYDKDF, per germline (reference sequence). This CDR3 has 14 amino acids. The CDR3 sequence is CATSEFLYESQQYF. Here the CDR3 DNA reads TGTGCCACCAGCGAGTTCTTATACGAGTCCCAGCAGTACTTC.

The chain is built from TRBV11-3 and TRBJ2-7; 11 bases align to TRBD1. This CDR3 is built from 16 residues. J was trimmed by 2 bases and V by 5 bases; bases with no gene match: 8. Germline CDR1 and CDR2: SGHNT and YENEEA. This CDR3 reads CASSRRTGGTTYEQYF. DNA for the CDR3: TGTGCCAGCAGCCGTCGGACAGGGGGCACGACCTACGAGCAGTACTTC.

This clone turned up a few times. The V call is TRBV2, the J call TRBJ2-5, with a tentative D call TRBD2 (6 bases). The V end was cut by 5 bases, the J end by 2 bases, with 12 bases between. The CDR3 sequence is 14 residues long. CDR1 SNHLY and CDR2 FYNNEI come from the germline V gene. In nucleotides, the CDR3 is TGTGCCAGCAGTAAAGGGGCGGGACAAGAGACCCAGTACTTC. Its translation: CASSKGAGQETQYF.

The chain combines TRBV5-5 with TRBJ2-7, with a possible D match to TRBD1 (5 bases). The CDR3 has 14 amino acids. Germline V CDR1 and CDR2: SGHKS, YYEKEE (reference sequence). V dropped 0 bases and J dropped 1 base, with 8 bases sitting between them. The CDR3 region is CASSLGPGSYEQYF. As DNA, the CDR3 is TGTGCCAGCAGCTTGGGGCCAGGGTCCTACGAGCAGTACTTC. The complete variable domain, with remaining parts taken from reference TRBV5-5 and TRBJ2-7, reads DAGVTQSPTHLIKTRGQQVTLRCSPISGHKSVSWYQQVLGQGPQFIFQYYEKEERGRGNFPDRFSARQFPNYSSELNVNALLLGDSALYLCASSLGPGSYEQYFGPGTRLTVT.

The CDR3 reads CAWSVPGRGEQFF. The CDR3 DNA follows: TGTGCCTGGAGTGTACCCGGGAGGGGTGAGCAGTTCTTC. The chain is built from TRBV30 and TRBJ2-1; TRBD2 matches at 8 bases. The CDR3 totals 13 residues. The V gene end was trimmed by 0 bases and the J gene end by 9 bases; junction bases not matched to a gene: 4. Germline V gene data show CDR1 as GTSNPN and CDR2 as SVGIG (reference sequence).

This chain connects TRBV12-2 to TRBJ1-2. TRBV12-2 is recorded as a pseudogene. This CDR3 is built from 15 residues. CDR3 nucleotide sequence: TGTGCAAGTCGCTTTTGGCAGGGAGGGGTCTATGGCTACACCTTC. Protein: CASRFWQGGVYGYTF.

The genes are TRBV11-2 and TRBJ1-2, with TRBD1 matching 8 bases. V lost 5 bases, J lost 2 bases, and 7 bases stayed unmatched. Germline assignment: CDR1 SGHAT and CDR2 FQNNGV. The CDR3 has 15 residues. The DNA for the CDR3 is TGTGCCAGCAGCCGGGACAGGCCCCCGAACTATGGCTACACCTTC. Protein product: CASSRDRPPNYGYTF. Filled out from reference TRBV11-2 and TRBJ1-2, the complete variable domain reads EAGVAQSPRYKIIEKRQSVAFWCNPISGHATLYWYQQILGQGPKLLIQFQNNGVVDDSQLPKDRFSAERLKGVDSTLKIQPAKLEDSAVYLCASSRDRPPNYGYTFGSGTRLTVV.

The table lists this clone with a few counts. The CDR3: CASRGVLNTGELFF. CDR3 DNA: TGTGCCAGCCGGGGGGTCCTAAACACCGGGGAGCTGTTTTTT. The gene calls are TRBV6-1 and TRBJ2-2, with 7 bases identical to TRBD2. Germline CDR1 MNHNS, CDR2 SASEGT. V was pared by 8 bases and J by 2 bases, with 5 bases of the junction left unmatched. This CDR3 has 14 residues.